In its sample, the clone carrying this TCR beta chain was seen a few times. Its matching antigen is unknown. TCRdb reprocessed the reads via MiXCR and lists one record per CDR3 protein. The table records about 770,000 distinct CDR3 sequences, almost 30% of them present only once. The V gene lost 6 bases and the J gene lost 6 bases, with 20 bases spanning the gap. This CDR3 spans 15 amino acids. The data were taken from a study of T cell repertoires in cytomegalovirus infection. The starting material was cultured CD8+ T cells from PBMCs, obtained from culture after CMV antigen stimulation. This clonotype originated in a human donor in good health (CMV status not recorded). Some clones in this sample may be carry-over from other donors' samples. This chain connects TRBV12-3 or TRBV12-4 to TRBJ1-2; no firm D call. CDR3 sequence reads: CASRSSLLGRDGYTF. The CDR3 DNA reads as TGTGCCAGCAGGTCATCGCTGTTAGGGCGTGATGGCTACACCTTC.